This T cell receptor beta chain was identified during a study of CD8+CD57+ T cells in acquired aplastic anemia. Whole-study context: Sorted cells (CD4+ and CD8+) yielded DNA amounts that averaged approximately 2.9 ug.

This clonotype was picked up many times. Genomic DNA templated the TCR beta VDJ and CDR3 profiling. TCRdb called the reads again in MiXCR, with one record for every CDR3 protein. This sample carries about 210,000 distinct CDR3 sequences, around 60% of them seen once, and the ten largest clones take roughly 29%. This CDR3 has 15 residues. V lost 1 base to trimming and J lost 10 bases, with 14 bases between them. The sequencing sample was made of sorted CD4+, CD8+, or CD8+CD57+ T cells (not recorded which) from PBMCs. V usage is TRBV12-3 or TRBV12-4 and J usage is TRBJ1-6, with D possibly matching TRBD1 (6 bases). The sequence was obtained from a human donor in good health. This chain's CDR3 is CASSLGAGEGSPLHF. The CDR3 nucleotides read TGTGCCAGCAGTTTAGGGGCAGGGGAGGGATCACCCCTCCACTTT.